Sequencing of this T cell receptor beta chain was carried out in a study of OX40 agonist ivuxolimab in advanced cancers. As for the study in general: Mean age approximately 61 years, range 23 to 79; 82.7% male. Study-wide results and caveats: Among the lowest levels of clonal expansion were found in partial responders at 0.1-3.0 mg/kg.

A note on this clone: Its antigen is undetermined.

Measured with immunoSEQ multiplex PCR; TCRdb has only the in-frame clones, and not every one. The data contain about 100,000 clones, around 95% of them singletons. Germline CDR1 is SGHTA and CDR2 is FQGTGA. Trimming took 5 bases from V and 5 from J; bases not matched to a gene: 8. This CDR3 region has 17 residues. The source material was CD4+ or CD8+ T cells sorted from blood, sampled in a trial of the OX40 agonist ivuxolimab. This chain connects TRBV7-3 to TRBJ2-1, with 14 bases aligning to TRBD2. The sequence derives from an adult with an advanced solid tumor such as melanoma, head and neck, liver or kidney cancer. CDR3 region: CASSPQPGLAGDNEQFF. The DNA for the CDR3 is TGTGCCAGCAGCCCCCAACCGGGACTAGCGGGGGACAATGAGCAGTTCTTC. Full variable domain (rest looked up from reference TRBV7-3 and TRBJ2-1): GAGVSQTPSNKVTEKGKYVELRCDPISGHTALYWYRQSLGQGPEFLIYFQGTGAADDSGLPNDRFFAVRPEGSVSTLKIQRTERGDSAVYLCASSPQPGLAGDNEQFFGPGTRLTVL.